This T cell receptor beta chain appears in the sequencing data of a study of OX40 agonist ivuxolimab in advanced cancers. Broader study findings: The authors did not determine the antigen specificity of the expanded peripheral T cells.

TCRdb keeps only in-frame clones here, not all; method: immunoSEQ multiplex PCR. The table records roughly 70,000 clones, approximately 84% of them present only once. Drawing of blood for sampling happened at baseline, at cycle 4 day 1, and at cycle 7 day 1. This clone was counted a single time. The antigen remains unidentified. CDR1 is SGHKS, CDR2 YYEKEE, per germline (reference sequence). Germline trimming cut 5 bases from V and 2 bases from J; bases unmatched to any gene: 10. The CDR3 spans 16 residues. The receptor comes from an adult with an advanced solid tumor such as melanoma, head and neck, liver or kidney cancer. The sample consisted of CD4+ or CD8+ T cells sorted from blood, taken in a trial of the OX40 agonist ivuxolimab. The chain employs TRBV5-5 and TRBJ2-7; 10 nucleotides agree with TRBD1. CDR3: CASRVAGTGETYEQYF. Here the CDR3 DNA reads TGTGCCAGCAGAGTAGCCGGGACAGGGGAAACCTACGAGCAGTACTTC. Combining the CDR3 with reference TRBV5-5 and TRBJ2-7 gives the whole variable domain DAGVTQSPTHLIKTRGQQVTLRCSPISGHKSVSWYQQVLGQGPQFIFQYYEKEERGRGNFPDRFSARQFPNYSSELNVNALLLGDSALYLCASRVAGTGETYEQYFGPGTRLTVT.